The 19 T cell receptor beta chains reported below all come from one sample, sequenced in a study of monozygotic twins with inflammatory bowel disease (dated by TCRdb to the late 2010s). Libraries were prepared through 5' RACE. The sequencing machine was an Illumina HiSeq 2500. TCRdb reprocessed the reads, reporting each CDR3 protein sequence once and no DNA. For this sample, the table gives a few hundred thousand distinct CDR3 sequences. The ten largest clones capture around 2.6% of the sample. Specimen: blood. All receptors come from a human donor with ulcerative colitis or Crohn's disease, or a healthy co-twin of an affected twin (not recorded which).

This CDR3 is CASSSTSFSTGSYNEQFF. The chain has TRBV11-2 and TRBJ2-1; no DNA is available, so the TRBD1 call from TCRdb remains unchecked. Germline CDR1 SGHAT, CDR2 FQNNGV. The CDR3 loop spans 18 amino acids.

The chain joins TRBV24-1 to TRBJ1-2; TCRdb gives TRBD1 as the D gene, but with no DNA this cannot be confirmed. The germline V gene has CDR1 KGHDR and CDR2 SFDVKD. The CDR3 has 14 residues. The CDR3 protein is CATSDSQGNYGYTF.

The chain recombines TRBV4-3 with TRBJ2-1. CDR3 size: 15 residues. From germline, CDR1 is LGHNA and CDR2 YSLEER. CDR3: CASSQDAGSYNEQFF.

J is TRBJ1-2 and V is TRBV20-1; TCRdb's D call, TRBD1, is unchecked because there is no DNA. The CDR3 is 13 amino acids. Germline V gene data show CDR1 as DFQATT and CDR2 as SNEGSKA (reference sequence). The CDR3 loop is CSASPRENYGYTF.

This sequence joins TRBV20-1 and TRBJ1-2; TCRdb outputs TRBD1, but without DNA this stays unchecked. Germline loops: CDR1 DFQATT, CDR2 SNEGSKA (reference sequence). This CDR3 has 12 amino acids. CDR3 region: CSAQKGGNGYTF.

The chain joins TRBV5-1 to TRBJ2-1; the D call of TRBD1 rests on TCRdb alone, since no DNA is present to check it. Germline V gene sequence: CDR1 SGHRS, CDR2 YFSETQ. This CDR3 has 13 residues. CDR3 region: CASTGQGYNEQFF.

CDR3 residues: CASSQERAPSGVTDTQYF. The genes are TRBV4-3 and TRBJ2-3; TCRdb selects TRBD2, and the lack of DNA leaves this call unchecked. CDR3 length: 18 amino acids. CDR1 is LGHNA, CDR2 YSLEER, per germline.

The chain recombines TRBV9 with TRBJ2-1; without DNA, the TCRdb call of TRBD2 cannot be checked. The germline gives CDR1 SGDLS, CDR2 YYNGEE. The CDR3 is 17 amino acids. CDR3: CASSVGRGAPKYNEQFF.

V is TRBV7-2 and J is TRBJ1-2; checking the TCRdb D call of TRBD1 is not possible without DNA. CDR1 is SGHTA and CDR2 is FQGNSA in the germline V gene. The CDR3 totals 13 residues. This chain's CDR3 is CASSYLTGDGYTF. The full variable domain, completed using reference TRBV7-2 and TRBJ1-2, is GAGVSQSPSNKVTEKGKDVELRCDPISGHTALYWYRQSLGQGLEFLIYFQGNSAPDKSGLPSDRFSAERTGGSVSTLTIQRTQQEDSAVYLCASSYLTGDGYTFGSGTRLTVV.

This sequence joins TRBV29-1 and TRBJ1-1. Looked up from germline, CDR1 is SQVTM and CDR2 is ANQGSEA. The CDR3 has 11 amino acids. CDR3 protein: CSVVANTEAFF.

The chain uses TRBV5-1 and TRBJ2-1; TCRdb's assignment of TRBD1 cannot be checked, as there is no DNA. Germline V lookup: CDR1 SGHRS, CDR2 YFSETQ. CDR3 length equals 15 residues. The CDR3: CASSLGQQAYNEQFF.

The gene calls are TRBV5-1 and TRBJ2-5. Germline lookup yields CDR1 SGHRS and CDR2 YFSETQ. The CDR3 extends over 15 amino acids. CDR3 sequence reads: CASSLETPSQETQYF.

The chain links TRBV12-3 or TRBV12-4 to TRBJ1-6. The CDR3 totals 16 residues. The chain's CDR3 is CASSLGGESYNSPLHF.

The chain couples TRBV29-1 to TRBJ2-7; TCRdb's D gene call, TRBD1, goes unchecked for lack of DNA. Germline-derived CDR1 and CDR2 are SQVTM and ANQGSEA. CDR3 length: 14 amino acids. CDR3 in amino acids: CSVSRRGGNYEQYF.

V is TRBV20-1 and J is TRBJ1-5; TCRdb's D call of TRBD1 is untestable without DNA. The CDR3 is made up of 20 amino acids. Per germline, CDR1 DFQATT and CDR2 SNEGSKA (reference sequence). CDR3: CSARDRRQGATVPQGQPQHF.

The rearrangement links TRBV7-2 to TRBJ1-5. Germline-derived CDR1 and CDR2 are SGHTA and FQGNSA. CDR3 length: 15 residues. The CDR3 spells CASSLASGRNQPQHF.

The chain is built from TRBV9 and TRBJ2-1; the D call from TCRdb, TRBD1, cannot be confirmed without DNA. From germline, CDR1 is SGDLS and CDR2 YYNGEE. The CDR3 has 15 residues. The CDR3 loop is CASSVSGGAPNEQFF.

The V call is TRBV25-1, the J call TRBJ1-5; the TCRdb D gene call, TRBD1, has no DNA to confirm it. Germline CDR1 is MGHDK and CDR2 is SYGVNS. This CDR3 contains 14 residues. CDR3 region: CASSVTGSQQPQHF.

This chain joins TRBV20-1 and TRBJ1-5; TCRdb proposes TRBD1, but this gene call is untestable without DNA. CDR1 is DFQATT, CDR2 SNEGSKA, per germline (reference sequence). The CDR3 has 16 amino acids. The CDR3 sequence: CSARRQGIDSNQPQHF.